Shown below are 25 T cell receptor beta chains from a single sample sequenced in a study of T cells in women clearing cervical HPV infection. Libraries were prepared by immunoSEQ multiplex PCR; TCRdb keeps only in-frame clonotypes and omits some of them. This listing includes some 31,000 clones. What was sequenced was blood buffy coat. The receptor set was obtained from a woman aged 18 to 75 with a cervical HPV16 infection that either progressed to CIN3+ or cleared (not recorded which).

Of note for this clone: The read is 3 residues too short to cover the CDR3 end, so that end is filled in from the germline J gene. J is TRBJ2-6 and V is TRBV15; 7 nucleotides match TRBD1. The ends lost 4 bases at V and 3 bases at J; junction bases unmatched: 3. The CDR3 has 15 residues. Germline V CDR1 and CDR2: LNHNV, YYDKDF (reference sequence). The CDR3 spells CATSTSGGGANVLTF. The DNA read from the CDR3 is TGTGCCACCAGCACGTCAGGGGGTGGGGCCAACGTC.

Regarding this clone: The read ends 3 residues shy of where the CDR3 ends; the end is completed using the germline J gene. V usage is TRBV7-8 and J usage is TRBJ2-1, with 7 bases that match TRBD2. The CDR3 is made up of 15 amino acids. Germline V gene lookup returns CDR1 SGHVS and CDR2 FQNEAQ. Losses at the gene ends were 5 bases for V and 4 bases for J; bases not matched to a gene: 8. Partial CDR3 DNA: TGTGCCAGCAGCGAGGGTAGCGGGTCATACAATGAG. It specifies CASSEGSGSYNE. The full CDR3 protein is CASSEGSGSYNEQFF.

Note on this clone: The CDR3 extends 3 residues past the end of the read, so its final part is completed from the germline J gene. The J gene is TRBJ1-1, the V gene TRBV20-1; weak D call: TRBD1 (5 bases). The germline gives CDR1 DFQATT, CDR2 SNEGSKA (reference sequence). The CDR3 is made up of 14 amino acids. V was trimmed by 6 bases and J by 1 base, leaving 15 bases between them. CDR3 protein: CSAIRQPSNTEAFF. Partial CDR3 DNA: TGCAGTGCGATCCGACAGCCCTCGAACACTGAA.

With regard to this clone: Read coverage stops 3 residues before the CDR3 terminus; the germline J gene supplies the remainder. This chain joins TRBV27 and TRBJ1-1; TRBD1 matches 7 bases. Germline CDR1 is MNHEY and CDR2 is SMNVEV (reference sequence). The V gene end was trimmed by 6 bases and the J gene end by 1 base; junction bases not matched to a gene: 2. The CDR3 length is 13 residues. CDR3 amino acids: CASSAGGNTEAFF. The part of the CDR3 DNA that was read is TGTGCCAGCAGCGCAGGGGGGAACACTGAA.

As concerns this clone: The read terminates 3 residues ahead of where the CDR3 ends, so the germline J gene completes it. The chain couples TRBV6-1 to TRBJ2-3; 11 positions match TRBD2. The germline CDR1 and CDR2 sequences are MNHNS and SASEGT. CDR3 length: 15 amino acids. The trim removed 3 bases at V and 4 bases at J, leaving 3 bases unmatched. The sequenced CDR3 bases are TGTGCCAGCAGTGAGCCGACTAGCGGGGCAGATACG. Translating gives CASSEPTSGADT. The full CDR3 reads CASSEPTSGADTQYF.

As for this clone: The CDR3 end lies 3 residues beyond the end of the read and is filled in from the germline J gene. This chain connects TRBV6-1 to TRBJ1-1; no reliable D call. The V and J ends lost 4 bases and 3 bases respectively, with 12 bases between them. From germline, CDR1 is MNHNS and CDR2 SASEGT. This CDR3 spans 14 amino acids. The CDR3 sequence is CASSASRLYTEAFF. Partial CDR3 DNA: TGTGCCAGCAGTGCTTCTAGGTTGTACACTGAA.

In regard to this clone: The read terminates 3 residues before the CDR3 end, so the remaining end is supplied by the germline J gene. J is TRBJ2-1 and V is TRBV5-4; D might be TRBD2 (7 bases). The CDR3 contains 15 residues. V lost 7 bases and J 0 bases, leaving 14 bases between the germline ends. Per the germline V gene, CDR1 is SGHNT and CDR2 is YYREEE (reference sequence). This CDR3 is CASSKGGSSYNEQFF. The CDR3 DNA, read in part, is TGTGCCAGCTCCAAGGGGGGGAGCTCCTACAATGAG.

Points on this clone: The read is 3 residues too short to cover the CDR3 end, so that end is filled in from the germline J gene. This sequence joins TRBV5-1 and TRBJ1-1; D unclear. CDR3 size: 14 residues. Trimming shortened V by 1 base and J by 3 bases, and 10 bases separated the two germline ends. Germline CDR1 reads SGHRS; CDR2 reads YFSETQ. The sequenced part of the CDR3 DNA is TGCGCCAGCAGCTTGCCACAAGCGCACACTGAA. Translated, it gives CASSLPQAHTE. The CDR3 in full is CASSLPQAHTEAFF.

CDR3 bases read: TGTGCCACCCTAGGGGGGGCTGGGGACCACAATGAG. Amino acid sequence: CATLGGAGDHNE. The CDR3 reads in full as CATLGGAGDHNEQFF. This sequence joins TRBV2 and TRBJ2-1; the D gene is possibly TRBD2 (7 bases). Sequencing ends 3 residues short of the CDR3 end; the germline J gene provides the rest. V shed 10 bases and J shed 5 bases, with 21 bases lying between them. Per germline, CDR1 SNHLY and CDR2 FYNNEI. The CDR3 has 15 residues.

Regarding this clone: Coverage ceases 3 residues before the CDR3 finishes, and the germline J gene fills in the end. This rearrangement joins TRBV12-3 or TRBV12-4 to TRBJ1-2; no reliable D call. The CDR3 spans 14 residues. V gave up 10 bases and J gave up 1 base, with 16 bases separating them. The CDR3 DNA, read in part, is TGTGCCACCCGCCGGGGAGGGAATAACTATGGC. This sequence encodes CATRRGGNNYG. The CDR3 reads in full as CATRRGGNNYGYTF.

Worth noting for this clone: Coverage ceases 3 residues before the CDR3 finishes, and the germline J gene fills in the end. The chain uses TRBV19 and TRBJ2-7, with 9 bases matching TRBD1. Germline assignment: CDR1 LNHDA and CDR2 SQIVND (reference sequence). The CDR3 totals 13 residues. Trimming took 10 bases from V and 6 from J; bases not matched to a gene: 10. CDR3: CATRGQGKGEQYF. The covered CDR3 bases are TGTGCCACAAGGGGACAGGGAAAGGGCGAG.

Points on this clone: The DNA ends 3 residues before the CDR3 does, and the rest of the CDR3 is filled in from the germline J gene. The chain recombines TRBV13 with TRBJ2-3; TRBD2 matches at 9 bases. Germline loops: CDR1 PRHDT, CDR2 FYEKMQ (reference sequence). Trimming cost V 10 bases and J 1 base; bases outside gene matches: 9. The CDR3 covers 15 residues. The sequenced part of the CDR3 DNA is TGTGCCACCACTCGTAGCGGGAGTGGCACAGATACG. Amino acids: CATTRSGSGTDT. The CDR3 reads in full as CATTRSGSGTDTQYF.

As regards this clone: The missing CDR3 end, 3 residues past where the read stops, is filled in from the germline J gene. The chain carries TRBV11-2 and TRBJ2-3; D is uncertain. Germline assignment: CDR1 SGHAT and CDR2 FQNNGV. The CDR3 extends over 14 amino acids. The CDR3 region is CASSLGQFQETQYF. CDR3 DNA (partial): TGTGCCAGCAGCTTAGGACAATTCCAAGAGACG.

On this clone: The CDR3 end falls 3 residues outside the read, so it is completed with the germline J gene. The chain couples TRBV30 to TRBJ2-1, with 8 bases that match TRBD2. V lost 3 bases, J lost 0 bases, and 4 bases stayed unmatched. The CDR3 consists of 15 residues. CDR1 and CDR2 from the germline V gene are GTSNPN and SVGIG (reference sequence). The CDR3 DNA, read in part, is TGTGCCTGGAGGGAGCGGGGGAGCTCCTACAATGAG. This encodes CAWRERGSSYNE. The entire CDR3 sequence reads CAWRERGSSYNEQFF.

For this clone: The CDR3 extends 3 residues past the end of the read, so its final part is completed from the germline J gene. The genes are TRBV7-2 and TRBJ2-1, with 14 positions matching TRBD2. Germline lookup yields CDR1 SGHTA and CDR2 FQGNSA. The V segment lost 4 bases and the J segment 7 bases; nucleotides outside the gene matches: 3. There are 15 residues in the CDR3. CDR3: CASSSGLAGVNEQFF. The part of the CDR3 DNA that was read is TGTGCCAGCAGCTCGGGACTAGCGGGAGTAAATGAG.

Note on this clone: The read is 3 residues too short to cover the CDR3 end, so that end is filled in from the germline J gene. V and J are TRBV7-6 and TRBJ2-1; TRBD1 aligns across 8 bases. CDR1 is SGHVS and CDR2 is FNYEAQ in the germline V gene. The CDR3 runs to 14 residues. With 3 bases clipped from V and 8 bases from J, the junction kept 6 bases outside the gene matches. Partial CDR3 DNA: TGTGCCAGCAGCTTGGGACAGGTCGCTTATGAG. Protein product: CASSLGQVAYE. The entire CDR3 sequence reads CASSLGQVAYEQFF.

Concerning this clone: The read falls 3 residues short of the CDR3 end, and the missing part is taken from the germline J gene. The rearrangement links TRBV20-1 to TRBJ2-1; 8 nucleotides agree with TRBD1. Germline CDR1 and CDR2: DFQATT and SNEGSKA (reference sequence). With 0 bases clipped from V and 8 bases from J, the junction kept 6 bases outside the gene matches. The CDR3 is 14 residues long. The CDR3: CSARDRDRTYEQFF. The CDR3 DNA, read in part, is TGCAGTGCTAGAGACCGGGACAGGACGTATGAG.

Comments on this clone: The CDR3 end is not reached by the read, which stops 3 residues before it; the germline J gene fills it in. This rearrangement joins TRBV4-1 to TRBJ2-1, with 7 positions matching TRBD2. Germline CDR1 is MGHRA and CDR2 is YSYEKL. The CDR3 has 16 residues. With 4 bases clipped from V and 8 bases from J, the junction kept 14 bases outside the gene matches. CDR3 region: CASSPRWRGGQDEQFF. Incomplete CDR3 DNA: TGCGCCAGCAGCCCAAGGTGGCGGGGAGGGCAGGATGAG.

On this clone itself: The CDR3 end falls 3 residues outside the read, so it is completed with the germline J gene. The chain recombines TRBV7-2 with TRBJ1-3, with 7 bases fitting TRBD1. The CDR3 runs to 15 residues. The V gene end was trimmed by 0 bases and the J gene end by 6 bases; junction bases not matched to a gene: 5. Germline CDR1 reads SGHTA; CDR2 reads FQGNSA. This CDR3 is CASSLAGTGVNTIYF. The covered CDR3 bases are TGTGCCAGCAGCTTAGCTGGTACAGGGGTAAACACC.

As for this clone: From the germline J gene comes the end of the CDR3, since the read stops 3 residues before it. V usage is TRBV30 and J usage is TRBJ1-1, with unresolved D. The CDR3 has 13 residues. CDR1 is GTSNPN and CDR2 is SVGIG in the germline V gene (reference sequence). The V gene lost 3 bases and the J gene lost 1 base, with 9 bases spanning the gap. Incomplete CDR3 DNA: TGTGCCTGGAGCGTTAATCCGAACACTGAA. Protein product: CAWSVNPNTE. Given in full, the CDR3 is CAWSVNPNTEAFF.

In the case of this clone: The read halts 3 residues ahead of the CDR3 end, with the missing end drawn from the germline J gene. The genes are TRBV7-9 and TRBJ2-3; 8 nucleotides line up with TRBD1. Germline CDR1 reads SEHNR; CDR2 reads FQNEAQ (reference sequence). V shed 6 bases, J shed 1 base, and the junction held 3 bases outside the gene matches. The CDR3 loop spans 14 amino acids. This CDR3 is CASRLDRGTDTQYF. The sequenced part of the CDR3 DNA is TGTGCCAGCAGGTTGGACAGGGGCACAGATACG.

With respect to this clone: The read falls 3 residues short of the CDR3 end, and the missing part is taken from the germline J gene. The rearrangement uses TRBV20-1 and TRBJ1-6; 7 positions agree with TRBD1. Germline trimming cut 0 bases from V and 8 bases from J; bases unmatched to any gene: 4. The germline V gene encodes CDR1 DFQATT and CDR2 SNEGSKA (reference sequence). CDR3 size: 14 residues. Incomplete CDR3 DNA: TGCAGTGCTAGAGATCAGGGGGTCTATTCACCC. Translating gives CSARDQGVYSP. The complete CDR3 protein is CSARDQGVYSPLHF.

As concerns this clone: The read gets to within 3 residues of the CDR3 end, and the germline J gene fills in the rest. This chain joins TRBV19 and TRBJ1-2; D perhaps matches TRBD1 (5 bases). This CDR3 spans 15 amino acids. CDR1 is LNHDA and CDR2 is SQIVND in the germline V gene (reference sequence). The CDR3 sequence: CASSIGGAMVSGYTF. CDR3 DNA (partial): TGTGCCAGTAGTATAGGCGGGGCCATGGTGAGCGGC. Filled out from reference TRBV19 and TRBJ1-2, the complete variable domain reads DGGITQSPKYLFRKEGQNVTLSCEQNLNHDAMYWYRQDPGQGLRLIYYSQIVNDFQKGDIAEGYSVSREKKESFPLTVTSAQKNPTAFYLCASSIGGAMVSGYTFGSGTRLTVV.

Concerning this clone: Read data end 3 residues before the CDR3 end; the end is taken from the germline J gene. The chain links TRBV5-6 to TRBJ2-1, with D possibly matching TRBD1 (6 bases). Germline V gene lookup returns CDR1 SGHDT and CDR2 YYEEEE. The CDR3 runs to 15 residues. V lost 4 bases and J lost 5, with 16 bases in between. The DNA read from the CDR3 is TGTGCCAGCAGCCGAAGACAGGAGGTTAACAATGAG. Amino acids: CASSRRQEVNNE. The full CDR3 protein reads CASSRRQEVNNEQFF.

A remark on this clone: The read ends 3 residues early relative to the CDR3; the germline J gene fills the gap. The chain carries TRBV24-1 and TRBJ2-5; 13 positions agree with TRBD2. This CDR3 has 16 residues. After removal of 9 bases from V and 4 bases from J, the junction contained 10 bases not matched to a gene. Germline CDR1 reads KGHDR; CDR2 reads SFDVKD. This chain's CDR3 is CATGLAGELPGETQYF. The sequenced part of the CDR3 DNA is TGTGCCACCGGACTAGCGGGGGAACTTCCTGGAGAGACC.